The clone carrying this TCR beta chain was recorded a few times. The antigen remains unidentified. This entry comes from a study of T-cell reconstitution after alpha-beta-depleted transplantation in children. Trimming shortened V by 1 base and J by 0 bases, and 9 bases separated the two germline ends. In germline, CDR1 is LNHNV, CDR2 YYDKDF (reference sequence). The CDR3 runs to 15 residues. Unique molecular identifiers were used in preparing the TCRbeta library. TCRdb processed the PCR reads anew with MiXCR; each CDR3 protein has one entry. The data show around 210,000 distinct CDR3 sequences, approximately 6.9% seen once. Broader study findings: Among T cells one year after transplant, newly produced cells accounted for most counts and diversity.

Sample: PBMCs, taken before TCRalphabeta/CD19-depleted stem cell transplant. V and J are TRBV15 and TRBJ1-1; D gene unclear. The receptor was isolated from a boy aged 2 to 9 with acute lymphoblastic leukemia, due to receive a stem cell transplant. DNA for the CDR3: TGTGCCACCAGCAGAGGAAACAGCCTGAACACTGAAGCTTTCTTT. The encoded protein is CATSRGNSLNTEAFF.